This entry describes one TCR beta chain. Ten or more counts support this clonotype. This receptor's antigen is unknown. It has no much larger one-base neighbor in the sample; base qualities were not kept. Sequenced using an Illumina HiSeq 1500. The public reads were run again by TCRdb, first through fastp at Q25 and then through MiXCR, and only productive beta chains were kept. CDR3 protein duplicates are merged, each entry listing the most common genes and DNA. The sample table contains 200,000 to 250,000 distinct CDR3 sequences; only one count was recorded for about 20% of them. The ten largest clones add up to roughly 18% of the sample. The sample comes from a study of T cell repertoires in cytomegalovirus infection (dated 2019 in TCRdb). At the level of the whole study: Donor HLA type was relevant to the analysis, because carriage of CMV infection together with the matching HLA type was indicated by public TCR beta signatures. Points the paper makes about the study in general: In both this cohort and an independent roughly 400-donor cohort, the cumulative frequency of public TCR beta family members distinguished carriers of CMV infection plus the relevant HLA type. The ex vivo response was dominated by HLA-C-restricted CMV-specific TCR beta clonotypes, and the single most frequent clonotype in two of eight donors was supplied by these HLA-C-restricted clonotypes.

The CDR3 covers 16 residues, taking in both the cysteine and the phenylalanine. Just CDR3 DNA is preserved here, 48 bases in frame from base 1. The germline V gene gives CDR1 as SGHTA and CDR2 as FQGNSA. V is pruned by 3 bases and J by 0 bases, leaving 6 bases of the junction without a gene match. The source material was CD8+ T cells from PBMCs. This sequence uses TRBV7-2 and TRBJ2-3; TRBD2 matches 7 bases in the middle. The sequence came from a human donor in good health (CMV status not recorded). Some clones in this sample may be carry-over from other donors' samples. Here the CDR3 is given as CASSFLLAVSTDTQYF. Read as DNA, the sequence is TGTGCCAGCAGCTTTCTCCTAGCGGTTAGCACAGATACGCAGTATTTT.